Listed here are 23 T cell receptor beta chains from one sample, sequenced in a study of blood T cell repertoires in COVID-19. Produced via immunoSEQ multiplex PCR; TCRdb's table is partial and in-frame only. The data hold around 50,000 clones, with roughly 90% observed a single time. Sequencing was done on a sample of peripheral blood. The source of these receptors is a human donor in a cohort sampled during active COVID-19.

The chain uses TRBV6-5 and TRBJ1-2; perhaps TRBD1 as D (5 bases). The germline V gene has CDR1 MNHEY and CDR2 SVGAGI. The CDR3 has 13 residues. V dropped 7 bases and J dropped 4 bases, with 13 bases sitting between them. The CDR3 DNA follows: TGTGCCAGCATTCCCACAGGCACCTATGGCTACACCTTC. The encoded protein is CASIPTGTYGYTF.

The rearrangement joins TRBV7-9 to TRBJ1-2, with D possibly matching TRBD1 (6 bases). Germline V gene sequence: CDR1 SEHNR, CDR2 FQNEAQ (reference sequence). V was cut by 5 bases and J by 4 bases, with 17 bases left in between. This CDR3 has 15 amino acids. As DNA, the CDR3 is TGTGCCAGCAGCATACGTCAAGGGGGTGGCTATGGCTACACCTTC. It codes for CASSIRQGGGYGYTF.

There are a few counts of this clone. The rearrangement links TRBV2 to TRBJ1-6; 10 positions match TRBD1. With V trimmed by 6 bases and J by 7 bases, 3 bases remained unmatched. The CDR3 sequence is 14 residues long. CDR1 SNHLY and CDR2 FYNNEI come from the germline V gene. The CDR3 loop reads CASRRTGGNSPLHF. The CDR3 coding sequence is TGTGCCAGCAGGAGGACAGGGGGAAATTCACCCCTCCACTTT.

The CDR3 here is CASSAGTGKETQYF. The CDR3 DNA sequence: TGCGCCAGCAGCGCAGGGACAGGGAAAGAGACCCAGTACTTC. The V and J genes are TRBV5-1 and TRBJ2-5, with 9 bases identical to TRBD1. CDR3 length: 14 residues. CDR1 SGHRS and CDR2 YFSETQ come from the germline V gene. Trimming took 4 bases from V and 3 from J; bases not matched to a gene: 4.

The CDR3, as DNA: TGTGCCAGCAGCTTGTGGGGGCAGGGACAAGAGACCCAGTACTTC. Amino acids: CASSLWGQGQETQYF. The chain uses TRBV5-5 and TRBJ2-5; perhaps TRBD1 as D (6 bases). The V end was cut by 1 base, the J end by 2 bases, with 12 bases between. The V gene's germline CDR1 is SGHKS and CDR2 YYEKEE (reference sequence). This CDR3 comprises 15 residues.

This sequence joins TRBV6-2 or TRBV6-3 and TRBJ2-7; D remains ambiguous. Germline V CDR1 and CDR2: MNHEY, SVGEGT. The CDR3 runs 11 residues. The germline V and J ends were trimmed by 5 bases and 6 bases, with 8 bases remaining between them. The CDR3 DNA reads as TGTGCCAGCAGTCCCGCGCTCGAGCAGTACTTC. The encoded protein is CASSPALEQYF.

This clone turned up a few times. CDR3 sequence: CASSFASAYEQYF. CDR3 coding DNA: TGTGCCAGCAGTTTTGCGTCGGCCTACGAGCAGTACTTC. The chain carries TRBV12-3 or TRBV12-4 and TRBJ2-7; D is unclear. The length of the CDR3 is 13 residues. The germline V and J ends were trimmed by 3 bases and 2 bases, with 8 bases remaining between them.

V is TRBV13 and J is TRBJ2-5; 12 bases align to TRBD2. With 3 bases clipped from V and 5 bases from J, the junction kept 7 bases outside the gene matches. The CDR3 totals 16 residues. Germline V gene lookup returns CDR1 PRHDT and CDR2 FYEKMQ (reference sequence). The CDR3 DNA sequence: TGTGCCAGCAGCTTCGGACTAGCGGGGAGTTTGGAGACCCAGTACTTC. Amino acids: CASSFGLAGSLETQYF.

This clone is labeled as medium-sized. The chain couples TRBV9 to TRBJ2-3; 8 bases align to TRBD2. Trimming cost V 3 bases and J 7 bases; bases outside gene matches: 10. CDR3 length: 15 residues. Germline values: CDR1 SGDLS, CDR2 YYNGEE. CDR3 amino acids: CASSGSGAPQNTQYF. CDR3 DNA sequence: TGTGCCAGCAGCGGTAGCGGGGCCCCGCAGAATACGCAGTATTTT.

The rearrangement links TRBV29-1 to TRBJ2-1; weak D call: TRBD1 (6 bases). CDR1 SQVTM and CDR2 ANQGSEA come from the germline V gene. This CDR3 is built from 14 residues. The V end lost 6 bases, the J end lost 4 bases, and 16 bases lay between the germline ends. CDR3 in amino acids: CSVPNDRRYNEQFF. The CDR3 DNA is TGCAGCGTCCCCAATGACAGGAGATACAATGAGCAGTTCTTC.

The chain has TRBV15 and TRBJ2-7; 13 bases are shared with TRBD2. Trimming at V came to 0 bases and at J to 4 bases, leaving 6 bases not matched to a gene. Per the germline V gene, CDR1 is LNHNV and CDR2 is YYDKDF (reference sequence). The CDR3 contains 17 residues. The CDR3 DNA reads TGTGCCACCAGCAGAGATTTGGGACTAGCGGGGAGGTACGAGCAGTACTTC. Protein sequence: CATSRDLGLAGRYEQYF.

The rearrangement links TRBV10-3 to TRBJ2-1; the match to TRBD1 covers 7 bases. The CDR3 runs 17 residues. Trimming took 0 bases from V and 7 from J; bases not matched to a gene: 12. Germline V gene lookup returns CDR1 ENHRY and CDR2 SYGVKD. The CDR3 protein is CAISESSIKQGVNEQFF. CDR3 DNA: TGTGCCATCAGTGAGTCCAGTATTAAGCAGGGGGTAAATGAGCAGTTCTTC.

The chain links TRBV27 to TRBJ2-1; D might be TRBD1 (5 bases). Germline lookup yields CDR1 MNHEY and CDR2 SMNVEV (reference sequence). The V end was cut by 8 bases, the J end by 4 bases, with 9 bases between. The CDR3 contains 12 residues. CDR3 in amino acids: CASGRQYNEQFF. The DNA of the CDR3 is TGTGCCAGCGGCAGACAGTACAATGAGCAGTTCTTC.

This chain connects TRBV7-3 to TRBJ1-1, with D perhaps matching TRBD1 (5 bases). CDR1 and CDR2 from the germline V gene are SGHTA and FQGTGA. CDR3 size: 13 residues. V was pared by 8 bases and J by 1 base, with 11 bases between. The CDR3 is CASCLQGNTEAFF. CDR3 DNA: TGTGCCAGCTGTCTTCAGGGGAACACTGAAGCTTTCTTT. Full variable domain (rest looked up from reference TRBV7-3 and TRBJ1-1): GAGVSQTPSNKVTEKGKYVELRCDPISGHTALYWYRQSLGQGPEFLIYFQGTGAADDSGLPNDRFFAVRPEGSVSTLKIQRTERGDSAVYLCASCLQGNTEAFFGQGTRLTVV.

This clone was seen only a few times. The gene calls are TRBV5-6 and TRBJ2-7; perhaps TRBD1 as D (5 bases). CDR1 and CDR2 (germline): SGHDT, YYEEEE. This CDR3 contains 14 residues. Trimming removed 0 bases at V and 3 bases at J, with 10 bases between. CDR3 region: CASSLAGFVYEQYF. CDR3 coding DNA: TGTGCCAGCAGCTTGGCAGGGTTTGTCTACGAGCAGTACTTC. Based on the CDR3 plus reference TRBV5-6 and TRBJ2-7, the full variable domain is DAGVTQSPTHLIKTRGQQVTLRCSPKSGHDTVSWYQQALGQGPQFIFQYYEEEERQRGNFPDRFSGHQFPNYSSELNVNALLLGDSALYLCASSLAGFVYEQYFGPGTRLTVT.

By proportion, this clone is medium-sized. The rearrangement uses TRBV19 and TRBJ2-1, with a weak D call TRBD2 (6 bases). This CDR3 contains 14 residues. The V end lost 1 base, the J end lost 4 bases, and 8 bases lay between the germline ends. Germline CDR1 and CDR2: LNHDA and SQIVND (reference sequence). DNA of the CDR3: TGTGCCAGTAGTATAGCGGGAGAGTACAATGAGCAGTTCTTC. Amino acids: CASSIAGEYNEQFF.

This chain uses TRBV5-6 with TRBJ1-6, with 8 bases matching TRBD1. V lost 1 base, J lost 9 bases, and 6 bases stayed unmatched. Germline CDR1 reads SGHDT; CDR2 reads YYEEEE. The length of the CDR3 is 15 residues. CDR3 protein: CASSLWTGFSSPLHF. Here the CDR3 DNA reads TGTGCCAGCAGCTTGTGGACAGGGTTTTCTTCACCCCTCCACTTT.

The V call is TRBV9, the J call TRBJ1-1; 8 bases are a match to TRBD1. The CDR3 spans 18 residues. CDR1 and CDR2 from the germline V gene are SGDLS and YYNGEE. J was trimmed by 0 bases and V by 3 bases; bases with no gene match: 13. CDR3 residues: CASSAYDRGGKVNTEAFF. CDR3 bases: TGTGCCAGCAGCGCGTATGACAGGGGAGGGAAAGTGAACACTGAAGCTTTCTTT. The full variable domain, completed using reference TRBV9 and TRBJ1-1, is DSGVTQTPKHLITATGQRVTLRCSPRSGDLSVYWYQQSLDQGLQFLIQYYNGEERAKGNILERFSAQQFPDLHSELNLSSLELGDSALYFCASSAYDRGGKVNTEAFFGQGTRLTVV.

Written as DNA, the CDR3 is TGTGCCAGCAGTCGCAGGGGCGACGCTGAAGCTTTCTTT. Protein product: CASSRRGDAEAFF. The rearrangement links TRBV7-2 to TRBJ1-1, with a tentative D call TRBD1 (6 bases). The CDR3 contains 13 residues. Germline-derived CDR1 and CDR2 are SGHTA and FQGNSA. Between the trimmed V and J ends, which lost 6 bases and 6 bases, there was a span of 14 bases.

V is TRBV19 and J is TRBJ2-1, with D possibly being TRBD1 (5 bases). The V end was cut by 4 bases, the J end by 5 bases, with 15 bases between. Germline V CDR1 and CDR2: LNHDA, SQIVND (reference sequence). The CDR3 sequence is 15 residues long. For the CDR3, the DNA is TGTGCCAGTAGTACATCCAGGGTAACCCACAATGAGCAGTTCTTC. This sequence encodes CASSTSRVTHNEQFF.

This rearrangement joins TRBV19 to TRBJ2-3, with 7 bases lining up with TRBD2. Per the germline V gene, CDR1 is LNHDA and CDR2 is SQIVND (reference sequence). The CDR3 loop spans 14 amino acids. V trimming: 4 bases; J trimming: 1 base; junction bases outside the gene matches: 2. DNA for the CDR3: TGTGCCAGTAGTAGCGGGAGAGGCACAGATACGCAGTATTTT. Protein product: CASSSGRGTDTQYF.

The chain uses TRBV6-6 and TRBJ2-3; D possibly corresponds to TRBD1 (6 bases). Germline assignment: CDR1 MNHNY and CDR2 SVGAGI (reference sequence). This CDR3 spans 12 amino acids. Trimming shortened V by 8 bases and J by 1 base, and 7 bases separated the two germline ends. The CDR3 loop reads CASEGGTDTQYF. DNA of the CDR3: TGTGCCAGCGAGGGGGGCACAGATACGCAGTATTTT.

CDR3 nucleotides: TGTGCCAGCAGCCAAGAGATGGCAGTTAATGGCTACACCTTC. Translation: CASSQEMAVNGYTF. This chain connects TRBV3-1 (or the pseudogene TRBV3-2) to TRBJ1-2, with D unresolved. The CDR3 extends over 14 amino acids. Trimming shortened V by 0 bases and J by 6 bases, and 11 bases separated the two germline ends. Per germline, CDR1 LGHDT and CDR2 YNNKEL (reference sequence).